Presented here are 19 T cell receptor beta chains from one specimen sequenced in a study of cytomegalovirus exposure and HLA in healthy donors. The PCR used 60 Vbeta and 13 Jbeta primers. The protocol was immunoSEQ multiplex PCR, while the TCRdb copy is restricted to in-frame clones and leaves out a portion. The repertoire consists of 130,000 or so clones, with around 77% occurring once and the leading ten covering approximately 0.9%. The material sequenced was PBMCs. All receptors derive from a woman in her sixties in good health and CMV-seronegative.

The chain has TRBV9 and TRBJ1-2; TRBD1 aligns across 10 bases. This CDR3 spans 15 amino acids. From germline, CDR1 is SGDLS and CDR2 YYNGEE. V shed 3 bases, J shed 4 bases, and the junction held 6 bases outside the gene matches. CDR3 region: CASSDRDRGVYGYTF. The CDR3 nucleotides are TGTGCCAGCAGCGACAGGGACAGGGGCGTCTATGGCTACACCTTC.

This CDR3 reads CASSANGQLYEQYF. CDR3 nucleotides: TGTGCCAGCAGTGCCAACGGACAGCTCTACGAGCAGTACTTC. The gene calls are TRBV28 and TRBJ2-7; weak D call: TRBD1 (6 bases). This CDR3 spans 14 amino acids. Germline assignment: CDR1 MDHEN and CDR2 SYDVKM. Trimming cost V 5 bases and J 3 bases, with 14 bases left between them.

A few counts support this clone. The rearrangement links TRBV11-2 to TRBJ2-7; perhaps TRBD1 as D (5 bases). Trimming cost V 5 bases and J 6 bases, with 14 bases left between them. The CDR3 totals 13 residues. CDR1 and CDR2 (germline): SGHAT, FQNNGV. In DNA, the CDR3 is TGTGCCAGCAGCGCGTCCAGGGTTTCCGAGCAGTACTTC. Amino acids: CASSASRVSEQYF. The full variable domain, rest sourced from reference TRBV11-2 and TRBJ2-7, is EAGVAQSPRYKIIEKRQSVAFWCNPISGHATLYWYQQILGQGPKLLIQFQNNGVVDDSQLPKDRFSAERLKGVDSTLKIQPAKLEDSAVYLCASSASRVSEQYFGPGTRLTVT.

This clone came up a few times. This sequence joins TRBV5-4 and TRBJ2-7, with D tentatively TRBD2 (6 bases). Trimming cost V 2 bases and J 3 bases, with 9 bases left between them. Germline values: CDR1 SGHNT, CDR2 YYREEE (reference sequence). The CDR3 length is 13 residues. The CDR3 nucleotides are TGTGCCAGCAGCTTAGGGGAGGACTACGAGCAGTACTTC. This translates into CASSLGEDYEQYF. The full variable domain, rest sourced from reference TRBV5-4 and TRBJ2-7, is ETGVTQSPTHLIKTRGQQVTLRCSSQSGHNTVSWYQQALGQGPQFIFQYYREEENGRGNFPPRFSGLQFPNYSSELNVNALELDDSALYLCASSLGEDYEQYFGPGTRLTVT.

CDR3 protein: CASSQGSQNTEAFF. As DNA, the CDR3 is TGCGCCAGCAGCCAAGGGTCACAGAACACTGAAGCTTTCTTT. This chain uses TRBV4-1 with TRBJ1-1; D remains ambiguous. The CDR3 spans 14 residues. V was trimmed by 1 base and J by 1 base, leaving 7 bases between them. Germline V gene sequence: CDR1 MGHRA, CDR2 YSYEKL.

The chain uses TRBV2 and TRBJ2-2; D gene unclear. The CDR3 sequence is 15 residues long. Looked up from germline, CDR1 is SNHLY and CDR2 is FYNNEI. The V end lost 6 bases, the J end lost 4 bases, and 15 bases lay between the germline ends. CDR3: CASSPEGASTGELFF. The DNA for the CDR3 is TGTGCCAGCAGCCCGGAAGGAGCGAGCACCGGGGAGCTGTTTTTT.

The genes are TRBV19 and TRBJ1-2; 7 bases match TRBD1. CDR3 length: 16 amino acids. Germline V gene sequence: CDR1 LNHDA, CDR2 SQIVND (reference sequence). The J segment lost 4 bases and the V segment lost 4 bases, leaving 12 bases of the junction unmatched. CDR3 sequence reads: CASSNPWTGVLYGYTF. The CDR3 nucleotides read TGTGCCAGTAGTAACCCCTGGACAGGAGTCCTCTATGGCTACACCTTC.

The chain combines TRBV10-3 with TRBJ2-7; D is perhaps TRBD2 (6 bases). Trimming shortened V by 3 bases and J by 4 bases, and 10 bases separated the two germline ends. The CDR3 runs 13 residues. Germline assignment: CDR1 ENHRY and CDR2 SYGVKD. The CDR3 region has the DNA TGTGCCATCAGTGATGGGGGAGGTTACGAGCAGTACTTC. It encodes CAISDGGGYEQYF.

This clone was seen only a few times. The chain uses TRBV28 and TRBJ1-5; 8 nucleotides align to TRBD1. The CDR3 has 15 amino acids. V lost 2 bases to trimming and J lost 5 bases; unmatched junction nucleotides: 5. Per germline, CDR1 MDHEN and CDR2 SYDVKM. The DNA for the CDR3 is TGTGCCAGCAGTTTACAGGGGGCTGGCGATCAGCCCCAGCATTTT. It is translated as CASSLQGAGDQPQHF.

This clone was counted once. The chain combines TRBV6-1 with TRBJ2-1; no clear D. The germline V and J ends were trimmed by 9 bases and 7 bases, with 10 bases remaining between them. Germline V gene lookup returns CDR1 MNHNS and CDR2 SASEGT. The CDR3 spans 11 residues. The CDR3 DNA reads TGTGCCAGTCCACTATTGAATGAGCAGTTCTTC. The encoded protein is CASPLLNEQFF.

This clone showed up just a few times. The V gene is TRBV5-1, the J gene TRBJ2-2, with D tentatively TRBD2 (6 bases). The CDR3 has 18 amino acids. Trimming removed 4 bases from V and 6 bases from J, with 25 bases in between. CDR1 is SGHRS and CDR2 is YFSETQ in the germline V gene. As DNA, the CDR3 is TGCGCCAGCAGCGAAGGGGCCGGGGGAGGAAGAGGGGCCGGGGAGCTGTTTTTT. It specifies CASSEGAGGGRGAGELFF.

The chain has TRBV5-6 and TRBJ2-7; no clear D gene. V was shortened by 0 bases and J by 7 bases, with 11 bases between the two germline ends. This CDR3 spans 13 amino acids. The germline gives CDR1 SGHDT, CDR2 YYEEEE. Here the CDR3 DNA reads TGTGCCAGCAGCTTGGAGTTTGGCGGAGAGCAGTACTTC. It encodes CASSLEFGGEQYF.

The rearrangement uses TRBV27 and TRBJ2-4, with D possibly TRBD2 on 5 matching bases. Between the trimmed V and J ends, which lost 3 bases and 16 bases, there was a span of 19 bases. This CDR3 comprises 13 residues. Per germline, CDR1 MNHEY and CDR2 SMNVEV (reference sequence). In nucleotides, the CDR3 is TGTGCCAGCAGTTTCAATAAGGGCGGGCTTAATTACTTC. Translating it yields CASSFNKGGLNYF.

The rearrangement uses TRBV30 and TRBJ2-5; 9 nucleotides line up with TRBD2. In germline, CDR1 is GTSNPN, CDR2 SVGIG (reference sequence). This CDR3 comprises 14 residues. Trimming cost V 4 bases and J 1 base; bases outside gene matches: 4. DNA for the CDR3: TGTGCCTGGAAGGTGACTAGCGGCCAAGAGACCCAGTACTTC. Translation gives CAWKVTSGQETQYF. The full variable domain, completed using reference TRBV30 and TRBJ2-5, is SQTIHQWPATLVQPVGSPLSLECTVEGTSNPNLYWYRQAAGRGLQLLFYSVGIGQISSEVPQNLSASRPQDRQFILSSKKLLLSDSGFYLCAWKVTSGQETQYFGPGTRLLVL.

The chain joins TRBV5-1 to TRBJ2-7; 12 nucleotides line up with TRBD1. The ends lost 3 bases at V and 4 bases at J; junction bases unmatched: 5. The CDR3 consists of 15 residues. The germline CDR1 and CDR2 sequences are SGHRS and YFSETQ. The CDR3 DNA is TGCGCCAGCAGCTCCGGGACAGGGGGCTCGTACGAGCAGTACTTC. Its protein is CASSSGTGGSYEQYF.

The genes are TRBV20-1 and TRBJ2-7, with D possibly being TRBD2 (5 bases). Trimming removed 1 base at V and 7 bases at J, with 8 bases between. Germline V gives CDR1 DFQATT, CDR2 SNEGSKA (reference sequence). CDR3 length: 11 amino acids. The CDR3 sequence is CSARASGEQYF. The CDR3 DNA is TGCAGTGCTAGAGCCTCGGGGGAGCAGTACTTC.

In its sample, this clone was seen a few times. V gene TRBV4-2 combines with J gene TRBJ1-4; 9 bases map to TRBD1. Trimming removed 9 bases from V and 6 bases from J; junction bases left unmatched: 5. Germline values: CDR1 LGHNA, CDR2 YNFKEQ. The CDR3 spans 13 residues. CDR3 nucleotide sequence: TGTGCCAGTATGGACAGGGGAGATGAAAAACTGTTTTTT. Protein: CASMDRGDEKLFF.

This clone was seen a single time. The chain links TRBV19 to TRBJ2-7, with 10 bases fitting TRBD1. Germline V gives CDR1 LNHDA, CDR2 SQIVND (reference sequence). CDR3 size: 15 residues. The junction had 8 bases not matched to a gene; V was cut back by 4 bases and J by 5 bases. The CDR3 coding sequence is TGTGCCAGTAGTACCCCGGGACAGGGGAACGACGAGCAGTACTTC. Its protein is CASSTPGQGNDEQYF.

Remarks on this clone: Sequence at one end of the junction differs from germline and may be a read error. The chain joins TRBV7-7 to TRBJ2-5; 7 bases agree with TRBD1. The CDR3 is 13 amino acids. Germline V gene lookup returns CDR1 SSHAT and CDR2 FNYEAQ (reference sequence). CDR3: CASSLGQVETQYF. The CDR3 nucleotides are TGTGCTAGCAGCTTAGGACAGGTCGAGACCCAGTACTTC.